This T cell receptor (beta chain) was recorded in a study of T cell repertoires in cytomegalovirus infection. Overall study context: A matching HLA type, together with CMV infection, was signaled by public TCR beta signatures. General study points: Predominance within the ex vivo response was attributable to HLA-C-restricted CMV-specific TCR beta clonotypes. Summed frequency of shared TCR beta families picked out CMV carriers who also had the relevant HLA.

Germline trimming cut 7 bases from V and 6 bases from J; bases unmatched to any gene: 8. The CDR3 is 14 residues long. Looked up from germline, CDR1 is SQVTM and CDR2 is ANQGSEA. One entry per CDR3 protein results from TCRdb running MiXCR on the reads. The sample carries hundreds of thousands of distinct CDR3 sequences, less than 25% recorded once. This clonotype appeared a few times. Its specificity is unknown. V is TRBV29-1 and J is TRBJ2-1; TRBD1 aligns across 11 bases. Sample: CD8+ T cells from PBMCs. This TCR came from a human donor in good health (CMV status not recorded). Some clones in this sample may be carry-over from other donors' samples. CDR3 in DNA: TGCAGCGGGACCCGGGACAGGGGGACCAATGAGCAGTTCTTC. It encodes CSGTRDRGTNEQFF.